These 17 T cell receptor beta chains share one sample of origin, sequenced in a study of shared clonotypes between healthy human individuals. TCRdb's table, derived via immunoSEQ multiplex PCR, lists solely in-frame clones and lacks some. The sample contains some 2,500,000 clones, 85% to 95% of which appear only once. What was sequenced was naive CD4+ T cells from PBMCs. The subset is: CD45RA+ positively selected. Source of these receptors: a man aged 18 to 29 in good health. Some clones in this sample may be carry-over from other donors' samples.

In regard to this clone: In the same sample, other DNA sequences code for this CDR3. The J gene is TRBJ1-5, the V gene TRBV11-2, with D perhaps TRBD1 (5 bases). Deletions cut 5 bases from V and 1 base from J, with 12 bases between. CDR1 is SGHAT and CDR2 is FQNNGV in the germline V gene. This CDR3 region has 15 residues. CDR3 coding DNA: TGTGCCAGCAGCCTCGGGGGGGGAAGCAATCAGCCCCAGCATTTT. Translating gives CASSLGGGSNQPQHF.

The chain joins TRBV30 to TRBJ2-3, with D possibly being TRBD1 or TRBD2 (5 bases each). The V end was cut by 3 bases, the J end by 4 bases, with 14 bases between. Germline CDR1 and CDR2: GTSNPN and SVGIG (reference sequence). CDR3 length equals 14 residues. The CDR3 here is CAWRPGPHADTQYF. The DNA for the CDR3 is TGTGCCTGGAGGCCGGGACCGCATGCAGATACGCAGTATTTT.

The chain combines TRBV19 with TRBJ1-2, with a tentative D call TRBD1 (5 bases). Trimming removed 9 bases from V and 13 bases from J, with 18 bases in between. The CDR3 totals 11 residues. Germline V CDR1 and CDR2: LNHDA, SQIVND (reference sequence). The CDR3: CASSTGHPFTF. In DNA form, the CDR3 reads TGTGCCAGCTCCACAGGACATCCCTTCACCTTC.

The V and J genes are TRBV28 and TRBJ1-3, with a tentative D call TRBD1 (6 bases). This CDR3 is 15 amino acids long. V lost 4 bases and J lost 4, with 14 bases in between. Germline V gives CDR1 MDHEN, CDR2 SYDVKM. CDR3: CASSSQQGTGNTIYF. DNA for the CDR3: TGTGCCAGCAGTTCCCAACAGGGAACCGGAAACACCATATATTTT.

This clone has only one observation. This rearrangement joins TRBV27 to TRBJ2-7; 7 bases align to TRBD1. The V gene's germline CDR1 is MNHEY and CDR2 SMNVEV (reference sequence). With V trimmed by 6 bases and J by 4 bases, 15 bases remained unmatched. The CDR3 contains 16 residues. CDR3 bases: TGTGCCAGCAGGGGGACAGCGGCATTCAAAAAGTACGAGCAGTACTTC. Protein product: CASRGTAAFKKYEQYF.

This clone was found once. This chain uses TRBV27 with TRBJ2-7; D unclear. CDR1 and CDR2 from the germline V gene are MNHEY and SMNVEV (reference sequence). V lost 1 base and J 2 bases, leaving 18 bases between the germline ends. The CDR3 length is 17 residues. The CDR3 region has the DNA TGTGCCAGCAGTTTATATCCCCCCCGGTCCGGCCCCTACGAGCAGTACTTC. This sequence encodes CASSLYPPRSGPYEQYF.

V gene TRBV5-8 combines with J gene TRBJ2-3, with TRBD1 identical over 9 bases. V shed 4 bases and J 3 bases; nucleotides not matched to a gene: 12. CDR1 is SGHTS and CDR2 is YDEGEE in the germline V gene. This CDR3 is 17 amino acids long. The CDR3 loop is CASSGGTGPHGTDTQYF. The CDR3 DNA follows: TGTGCCAGCAGCGGCGGGACAGGGCCTCATGGGACAGATACGCAGTATTTT.

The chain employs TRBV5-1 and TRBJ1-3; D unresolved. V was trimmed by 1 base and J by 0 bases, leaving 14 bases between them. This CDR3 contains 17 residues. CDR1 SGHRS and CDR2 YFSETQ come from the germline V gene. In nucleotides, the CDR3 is TGCGCCAGCAGCTTGTCGGGTGTGAAATCCTCTGGAAACACCATATATTTT. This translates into CASSLSGVKSSGNTIYF.

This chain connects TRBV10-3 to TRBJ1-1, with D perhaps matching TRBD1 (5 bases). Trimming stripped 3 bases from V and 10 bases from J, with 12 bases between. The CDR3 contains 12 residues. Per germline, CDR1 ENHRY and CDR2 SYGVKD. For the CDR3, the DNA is TGTGCCATCAGTGAAGCAGGGAGAACAGCTTTCTTT. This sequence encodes CAISEAGRTAFF.

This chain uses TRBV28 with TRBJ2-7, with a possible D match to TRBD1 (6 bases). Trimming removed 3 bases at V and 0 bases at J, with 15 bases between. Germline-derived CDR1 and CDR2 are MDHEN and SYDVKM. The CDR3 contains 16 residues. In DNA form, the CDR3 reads TGTGCCAGCAGTTTTTCAGGGGCCCGGGGCTCCTACGAGCAGTACTTC. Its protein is CASSFSGARGSYEQYF.

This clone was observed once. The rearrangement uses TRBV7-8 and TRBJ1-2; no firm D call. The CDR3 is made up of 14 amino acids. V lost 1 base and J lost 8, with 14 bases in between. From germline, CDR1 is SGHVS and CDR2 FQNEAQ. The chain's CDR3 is CASSLGSSHEGYTF. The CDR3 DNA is TGTGCCAGCAGCTTAGGTTCGAGCCACGAAGGCTACACCTTC.

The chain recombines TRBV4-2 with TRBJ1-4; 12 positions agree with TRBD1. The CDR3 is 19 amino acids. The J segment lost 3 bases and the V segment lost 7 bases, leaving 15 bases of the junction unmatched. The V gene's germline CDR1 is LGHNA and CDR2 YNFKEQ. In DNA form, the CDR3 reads TGTGCCAGCACCAAAGGGGCGGGACAGGGGGCGCGAGCTAATGAAAAACTGTTTTTT. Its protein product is CASTKGAGQGARANEKLFF.

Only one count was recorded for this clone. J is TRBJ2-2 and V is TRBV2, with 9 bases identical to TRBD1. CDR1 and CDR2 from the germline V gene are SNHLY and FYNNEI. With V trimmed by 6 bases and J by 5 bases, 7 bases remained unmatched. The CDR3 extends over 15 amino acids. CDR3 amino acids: CASSPRDRETGELFF. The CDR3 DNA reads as TGTGCCAGCAGCCCCCGGGACAGGGAGACCGGGGAGCTGTTTTTT. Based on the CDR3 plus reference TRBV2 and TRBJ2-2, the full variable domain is EPEVTQTPSHQVTQMGQEVILRCVPISNHLYFYWYRQILGQKVEFLVSFYNNEISEKSEIFDDQFSVERPDGSNFTLKIRSTKLEDSAMYFCASSPRDRETGELFFGEGSRLTVL.

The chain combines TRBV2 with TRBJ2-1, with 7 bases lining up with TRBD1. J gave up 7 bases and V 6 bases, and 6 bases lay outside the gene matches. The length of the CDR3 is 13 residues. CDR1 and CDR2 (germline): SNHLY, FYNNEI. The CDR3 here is CASRLGQRNEQFF. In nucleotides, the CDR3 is TGTGCCAGCAGATTGGGACAGAGGAATGAGCAGTTCTTC.

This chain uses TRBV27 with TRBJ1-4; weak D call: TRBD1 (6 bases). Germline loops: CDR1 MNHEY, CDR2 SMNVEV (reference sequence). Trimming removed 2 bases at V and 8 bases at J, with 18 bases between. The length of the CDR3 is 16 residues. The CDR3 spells CASSLNSPGAHEKLFF. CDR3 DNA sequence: TGTGCCAGCAGTTTAAATTCCCCGGGGGCGCACGAAAAACTGTTTTTT.

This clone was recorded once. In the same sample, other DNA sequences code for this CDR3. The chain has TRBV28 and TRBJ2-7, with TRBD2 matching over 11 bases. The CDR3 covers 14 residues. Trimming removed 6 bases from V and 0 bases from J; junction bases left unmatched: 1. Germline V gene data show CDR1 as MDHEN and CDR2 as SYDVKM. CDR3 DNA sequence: TGTGCCAGCAGGGGGACTAGCGGCTCCTACGAGCAGTACTTC. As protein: CASRGTSGSYEQYF.

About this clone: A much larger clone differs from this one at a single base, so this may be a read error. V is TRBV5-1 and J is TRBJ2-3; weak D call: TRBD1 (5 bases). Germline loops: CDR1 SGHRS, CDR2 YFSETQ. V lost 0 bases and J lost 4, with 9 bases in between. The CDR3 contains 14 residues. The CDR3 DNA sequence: TGCGCCAGCAGCTTGGGACAGAGCCCAGATACGCAGTATTTT. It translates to CASSLGQSPDTQYF.